The sequence of this T cell receptor (beta chain) was determined in a study of blood T cell repertoires in COVID-19. At the level of the study: There were acute and convalescent COVID-19 samples, and they came from the United States, Italy and Spain. Sources were T cells, B-cell-depleted T cells, or PBMCs; the material itself was cDNA or gDNA.

The germline V gene has CDR1 MNHEY and CDR2 SVGAGI. The CDR3 length is 13 residues. V was trimmed by 6 bases and J by 4 bases, leaving 10 bases between them. Authors' methods: Nucleated cell number was recorded as an estimate derived from reference gene primer amplification. Profiled with immunoSEQ multiplex PCR; TCRdb holds only in-frame clones, not every one. That table furnishes V, J and clone size, whereas the DNA furnished D and trimming. The profile shows roughly 53,000 clones, 84% of them singletons. Sequencing was carried out using peripheral blood. The clonotype was recovered from a man aged 45-60 years with acute or convalescent COVID-19. The chain uses TRBV6-5 and TRBJ1-5; tentatively, D is TRBD1 (5 bases). Here the CDR3 DNA reads TGTGCCAGCAGAATCGGGGGAAATCAGCCCCAGCATTTT. Its translation is CASRIGGNQPQHF.